Sequencing of this TCR beta chain was carried out in a study of shared clonotypes between healthy human individuals. Study in general: CD4 naive and memory got three plates each, CD8 naive two, CD8 memory one.

Original data processing: ImmunoSEQ yielded junction-only sequences lacking quality scores, so filtering differed. The repertoire was sequenced with immunoSEQ multiplex PCR; TCRdb's copy has only in-frame clones and lacks some. V and J calls and clone size follow that table, whereas D and trimming were derived from the DNA. The sample consists of 2,500,000 or so clones, roughly 93% of them appearing once. The CDR3 has 15 residues. Trimming pared 5 bases from V and 0 bases from J, leaving 11 bases between. Germline V gene lookup returns CDR1 SGHNT and CDR2 YENEEA. Splitting the CD4+ cells yielded a CD45RA+ naive subset and a CD45RA-negative memory subset.

The chain has TRBV11-3 and TRBJ2-1; D not certain. The TCR was taken from a young man in good health. Some clones in this sample may be carry-over from other donors' samples. Sequencing was performed on naive CD4+ T cells from PBMCs. Subset: CD45RA+ positively selected. CDR3 sequence (DNA): TGTGCCAGCAGCGCGCAGCGAGCCTCCTACAATGAGCAGTTCTTC. Protein sequence: CASSAQRASYNEQFF.